The present T cell receptor beta chain was sequenced within a study of blood T cell repertoires in COVID-19. As for the study in general: The study drew acute and convalescent COVID-19 samples from the United States, Italy and Spain. PBMCs, B-cell-depleted T cells, or T cells were the source of the cDNA or gDNA that made up the material.

The germline CDR1 and CDR2 sequences are LGHDT and YNNKEL (reference sequence). Trimming left V 4 bases short and J 1 base short, with 11 bases between. This CDR3 spans 14 amino acids. Methods used by the authors: Reference gene primer amplification yielded estimated nucleated cell counts. The data were produced by immunoSEQ multiplex PCR, yet TCRdb's version contains in-frame clones alone and is incomplete. V, J and clone size were drawn from that table, and D and trimming were deduced from the DNA. The sample contains about 150,000 clones, approximately 86% of which appear only once. The sample was peripheral blood. The chain uses TRBV3-1 (or the pseudogene TRBV3-2) and TRBJ2-7; D might be TRBD2 (5 bases). The sequence came from an elderly woman with COVID-19, enrolled during active disease. The CDR3 DNA sequence: TGTGCCAGCAGCCCCACTAGTGAATCCTACGAGCAGTACTTC. Translated, it gives CASSPTSESYEQYF.